These 8 T cell receptor beta chains originate from one sample sequenced in a study of graft-versus-host responses after intestinal transplantation. TCRdb's copy holds only in-frame clones and misses some; the assay was immunoSEQ multiplex PCR. The repertoire consists of over 80,000 clones, with 91% occurring once and the leading ten covering approximately 0.18%. These TCRs' antigens remain unknown. Here the sequenced sample was unstimulated CD4+ T cells sorted from spleen or lymph node cells, taken before transplant. These TCRs come from a human donor who was the organ donor for an intestinal transplant.

The chain recombines TRBV27 with TRBJ2-3; TRBD1 is a possible D gene (6 bases). With 6 bases removed from V and 1 base from J, the gap between germline ends came to 17 bases. In germline, CDR1 is MNHEY, CDR2 SMNVEV (reference sequence). The CDR3 length is 16 residues. The CDR3 DNA is TGTGCCAGCAGGCCCCTCACAGGGCCGGGCACAGATACGCAGTATTTT. This codes for CASRPLTGPGTDTQYF.

This rearrangement joins TRBV18 to TRBJ1-2; a possible D gene is TRBD1 (5 bases). Germline V gene data show CDR1 as KGHSH and CDR2 as LQKENI. Trimming removed 2 bases from V and 8 bases from J, with 18 bases in between. The CDR3 sequence is 15 residues long. Written as DNA, the CDR3 is TGTGCCAGCTCACCAATACGCCAGGGCATCTGGGGCTACACCTTC. This translates into CASSPIRQGIWGYTF. Filled out from reference TRBV18 and TRBJ1-2, the complete variable domain reads NAGVMQNPRHLVRRRGQEARLRCSPMKGHSHVYWYRQLPEEGLKFMVYLQKENIIDESGMPKERFSAEFPKEGPSILRIQQVVRGDSAAYFCASSPIRQGIWGYTFGSGTRLTVV.

The chain links TRBV4-3 to TRBJ2-1; no firm D call. Deletions cut 1 base from V and 0 bases from J, with 13 bases between. The CDR3 loop spans 17 amino acids. CDR1 and CDR2 (germline): LGHNA, YSLEER. The CDR3, as DNA: TGCGCCAGCAGCCAAGGGGTCCCATGGAGCTCCTACAATGAGCAGTTCTTC. As protein: CASSQGVPWSSYNEQFF.

The chain couples TRBV7-3 to TRBJ2-3, with 11 bases matching TRBD2. Germline V gene lookup returns CDR1 SGHTA and CDR2 FQGTGA. V was clipped by 2 bases and J by 2 bases; unmatched bases: 3. This CDR3 has 16 residues. CDR3 DNA: TGTGCCAGCAGCTTATTAGCGGGGGGGTTCACAGATACGCAGTATTTT. This translates into CASSLLAGGFTDTQYF.

This chain joins TRBV9 and TRBJ2-7, with 9 positions matching TRBD2. Trimming at V came to 0 bases and at J to 3 bases, leaving 7 bases not matched to a gene. This CDR3 contains 16 residues. Germline lookup yields CDR1 SGDLS and CDR2 YYNGEE. The CDR3 sequence: CASSVAERGARYEQYF. CDR3 DNA sequence: TGTGCCAGCAGCGTAGCCGAGCGGGGGGCCCGCTACGAGCAGTACTTC.

The V call is TRBV7-2, the J call TRBJ1-5, with D unresolved. Trimming removed 3 bases from V and 0 bases from J, with 6 bases in between. The CDR3 contains 14 residues. Germline CDR1 and CDR2: SGHTA and FQGNSA. CDR3 residues: CASSLAGSNQPQHF. The CDR3 DNA follows: TGTGCCAGCAGCTTGGCAGGTAGCAATCAGCCCCAGCATTTT.

The chain joins TRBV11-2 to TRBJ2-7; D remains unclear. Looked up from germline, CDR1 is SGHAT and CDR2 is FQNNGV. V shed 7 bases and J shed 4 bases, with 8 bases lying between them. This CDR3 has 11 residues. Written as DNA, the CDR3 is TGTGCCAGCAACCGACTGTACGAGCAGTACTTC. This encodes CASNRLYEQYF.

The rearrangement uses TRBV30 and TRBJ1-2; D gene unclear. The CDR3 consists of 12 residues. Looked up from germline, CDR1 is GTSNPN and CDR2 is SVGIG (reference sequence). V was trimmed by 7 bases and J by 3 bases, leaving 12 bases between them. CDR3 amino acids: CASMVSDYGYTF. The CDR3 region has the DNA TGTGCCTCTATGGTTTCCGACTATGGCTACACCTTC.